This TCR beta chain was captured in a study of cytomegalovirus exposure and HLA in healthy donors. The study's findings and limits: In a later analysis, parvovirus B19, influenza, CMV and Epstein-Barr virus appeared linked to several top co-occurrence clusters. Later on, an analysis showed TCR association rates differing by HLA locus, with DRB1 the most and HLA-C the fewest.

Remarks on this clone: Its antigen remains unknown.

PCR involved 60 Vbeta and 13 Jbeta primers. Assay: immunoSEQ multiplex PCR; the TCRdb copy retains only in-frame clones and omits some. The sample has more than 85,000 clones, less than 90% seen once. Trimming took 4 bases from V and 3 from J, leaving 17 bases between them. This CDR3 spans 15 amino acids. Germline CDR1 reads SGDLS; CDR2 reads YYNGEE. Nominally healthy donors provided the samples, though records likely missed some immune exposures. The TCR sequence derives from a man aged 35-49 years in good health and CMV-seronegative. Sequenced: PBMCs. The V call is TRBV9, the J call TRBJ2-7; tentatively, D is TRBD1 (6 bases). The CDR3 DNA reads TGTGCCAGCAGCCCTGCCGGGACACCGAACTACGAGCAGTACTTC. Protein sequence: CASSPAGTPNYEQYF.